This T cell receptor (beta chain) appears in the sequencing data of a study of blood T cell repertoires in COVID-19. About the research overall: Italy, Spain and the United States were the sources of the convalescent and acute COVID-19 samples.

V was trimmed by 5 bases and J by 2 bases, leaving 14 bases between them. The CDR3 covers 15 residues. From germline, CDR1 is SGHAT and CDR2 FQNNGV. Measured with immunoSEQ multiplex PCR; TCRdb has only the in-frame clones, and not every one. Among about 210,000 clones, roughly 86% were seen once, and the ten largest hold about an eighth. The clonotype originates from a middle-aged woman with acute or convalescent COVID-19. The chain recombines TRBV11-2 with TRBJ2-3; possibly TRBD2 for D (6 bases). The sequenced sample consisted of peripheral blood. In nucleotides, the CDR3 is TGTGCCAGCAGCGGAGTTAGCGGCTACACAGATACGCAGTATTTT. Translating it yields CASSGVSGYTDTQYF.